Shown below are 6 T cell receptor beta chains from a single sample sequenced in a study of blood T cell repertoires in COVID-19. Some clones are missing from TCRdb's copy, which holds only in-frame ones; the method was immunoSEQ multiplex PCR. The sample yields under 200,000 clones, around 83% seen once. Sequenced material: peripheral blood. All receptors derive from a woman aged 50 to 60 with COVID-19, enrolled during active disease.

The V call is TRBV6-4, the J call TRBJ2-2, with 8 bases fitting TRBD2. Germline lookup yields CDR1 MRHNA and CDR2 SNTAGT. CDR3 size: 19 residues. With V trimmed by 3 bases and J by 0 bases, 12 bases remained unmatched. CDR3 residues: CASSEGLAGIKTNTGELFF. DNA for the CDR3: TGTGCCAGCAGTGAGGGGTTAGCGGGGATTAAGACGAACACCGGGGAGCTGTTTTTT.

V is TRBV5-1 and J is TRBJ1-5; D unresolved. CDR1 and CDR2 from the germline V gene are SGHRS and YFSETQ. The CDR3 spans 15 residues. Trimming pared 4 bases from V and 2 bases from J, leaving 13 bases between. CDR3 residues: CASSPLAGGNQPQHF. In nucleotides, the CDR3 is TGCGCCAGCAGCCCACTGGCGGGAGGCAATCAGCCCCAGCATTTT.

The sample holds one count of this clone. This chain joins TRBV28 and TRBJ1-4; 7 positions agree with TRBD1. V was pared by 4 bases and J by 5 bases, with 4 bases of the junction left unmatched. The germline gives CDR1 MDHEN, CDR2 SYDVKM. CDR3 size: 14 residues. For the CDR3, the DNA is TGTGCCAGCAGTTCCGGGACAGTGAATGAAAAACTGTTTTTT. This gives the protein CASSSGTVNEKLFF.

This clone is a singleton in its sample. The rearrangement uses TRBV28 and TRBJ1-5, with D perhaps matching TRBD1 (5 bases). The CDR3 runs to 13 residues. The germline CDR1 and CDR2 sequences are MDHEN and SYDVKM. V lost 6 bases and J 5 bases, leaving 11 bases between the germline ends. The CDR3 coding sequence is TGTGCCAGCAGCGGACACACCGATCAGCCCCAGCATTTT. Its translation is CASSGHTDQPQHF.

This chain connects TRBV24-1 to TRBJ1-5; D is unclear. Germline V lookup: CDR1 KGHDR, CDR2 SFDVKD. V shed 3 bases and J shed 0 bases, with 5 bases lying between them. CDR3 length equals 14 residues. For the CDR3, the DNA is TGTGCCACCAGTGATGCGTATAGCAATCAGCCCCAGCATTTT. Encoded protein: CATSDAYSNQPQHF.

This chain links TRBV7-2 with TRBJ1-2, with 8 bases identical to TRBD1. CDR1 SGHTA and CDR2 FQGNSA come from the germline V gene. The CDR3 sequence is 14 residues long. Unmatched junction bases numbered 6, after V lost 5 bases and J lost 4 bases. The chain's CDR3 is CASSQTGGGYGYTF. DNA for the CDR3: TGTGCCAGCAGCCAAACAGGGGGTGGCTATGGCTACACCTTC.